This T cell receptor (beta chain) was observed in a study of shared clonotypes between healthy human individuals. Study observations and caveats: Naive CD4 clonotypes were shared across several donors at 4.5% to 6%.

The V end was cut by 5 bases, the J end by 1 base, with 9 bases between. The CDR3 sequence is 14 residues long. Germline V lookup: CDR1 SGHTA, CDR2 FQGTGA. Assay used: immunoSEQ multiplex PCR; TCRdb lists only in-frame clones, some missing. This table holds approximately 2.3 million clones, 90% to 95% found once. As for this clone: Its antigen is not identified. Other DNA sequences of this sample code for an identical CDR3.

The receptor was derived from a young man in good health. Some clones in this sample may be carry-over from other donors' samples. Material for sequencing was naive CD4+ T cells from PBMCs. Regarding subset: CD45RA+ positively selected. The chain has TRBV7-3 and TRBJ2-1, with D possibly matching TRBD2 (6 bases). The CDR3 coding sequence is TGTGCCAGCAGCCCCGGGACTTCCTACAATGAGCAGTTCTTC. Translating it yields CASSPGTSYNEQFF.